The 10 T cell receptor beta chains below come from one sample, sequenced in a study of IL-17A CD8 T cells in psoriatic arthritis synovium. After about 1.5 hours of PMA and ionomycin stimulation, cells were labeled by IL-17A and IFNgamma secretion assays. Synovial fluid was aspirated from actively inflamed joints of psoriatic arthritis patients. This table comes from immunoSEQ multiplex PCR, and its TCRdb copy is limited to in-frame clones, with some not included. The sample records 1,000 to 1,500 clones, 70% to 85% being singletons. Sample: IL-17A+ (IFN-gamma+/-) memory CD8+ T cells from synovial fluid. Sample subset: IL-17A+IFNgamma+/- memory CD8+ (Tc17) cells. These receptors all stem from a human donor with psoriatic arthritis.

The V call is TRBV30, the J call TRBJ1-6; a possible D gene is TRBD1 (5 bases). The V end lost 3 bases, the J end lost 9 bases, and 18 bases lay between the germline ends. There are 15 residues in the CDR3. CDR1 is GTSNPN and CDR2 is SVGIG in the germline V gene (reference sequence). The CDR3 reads CAWSVGRGIGSPLHF. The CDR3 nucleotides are TGTGCCTGGAGCGTGGGGCGTGGGATCGGTTCACCCCTCCACTTT.

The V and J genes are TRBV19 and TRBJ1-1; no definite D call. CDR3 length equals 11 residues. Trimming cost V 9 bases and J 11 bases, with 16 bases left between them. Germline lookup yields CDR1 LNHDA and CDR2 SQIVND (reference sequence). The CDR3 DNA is TGTGCCAGCTACCACGGCCAACTGGCTTTCTTT. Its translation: CASYHGQLAFF.

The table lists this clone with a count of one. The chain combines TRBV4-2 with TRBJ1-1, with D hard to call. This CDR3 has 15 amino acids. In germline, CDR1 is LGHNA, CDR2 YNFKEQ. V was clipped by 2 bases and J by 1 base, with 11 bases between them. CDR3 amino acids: CASSQQHPGNTEAFF. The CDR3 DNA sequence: TGTGCCAGCAGCCAACAACACCCCGGGAACACTGAAGCTTTCTTT.

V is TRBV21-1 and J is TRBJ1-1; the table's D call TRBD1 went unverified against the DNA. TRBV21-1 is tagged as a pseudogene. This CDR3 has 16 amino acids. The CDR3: CASRGLIATIRTEAFF. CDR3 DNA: TGTGCCAGCAGGGGGCTTATAGCCACAATTCGCACTGAAGCTTTCTTT.

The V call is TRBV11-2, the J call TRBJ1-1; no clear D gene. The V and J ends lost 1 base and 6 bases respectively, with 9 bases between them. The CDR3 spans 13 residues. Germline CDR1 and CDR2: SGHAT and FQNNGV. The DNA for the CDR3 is TGTGCCAGCAGCTTAGTATTCTCACCTGAAGCTTTCTTT. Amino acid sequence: CASSLVFSPEAFF.

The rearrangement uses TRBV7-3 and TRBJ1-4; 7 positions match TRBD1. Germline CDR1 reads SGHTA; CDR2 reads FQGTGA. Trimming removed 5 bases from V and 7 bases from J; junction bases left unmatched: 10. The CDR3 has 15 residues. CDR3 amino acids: CASSLRQGVGEKLFF. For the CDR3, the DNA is TGTGCCAGCAGCCTTCGACAGGGTGTAGGTGAAAAACTGTTTTTT.

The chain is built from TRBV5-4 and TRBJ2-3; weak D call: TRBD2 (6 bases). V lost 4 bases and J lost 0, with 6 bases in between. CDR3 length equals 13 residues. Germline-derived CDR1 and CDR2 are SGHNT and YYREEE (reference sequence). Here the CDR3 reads CASSGTSTDTQYF. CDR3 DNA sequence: TGTGCCAGCAGCGGGACTAGCACAGATACGCAGTATTTT.

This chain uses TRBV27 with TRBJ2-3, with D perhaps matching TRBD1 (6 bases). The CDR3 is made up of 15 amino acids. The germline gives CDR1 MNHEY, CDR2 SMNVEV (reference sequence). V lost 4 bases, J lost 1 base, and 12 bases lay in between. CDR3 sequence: CASSSLPGGTDTQYF. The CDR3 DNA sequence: TGTGCCAGCAGTTCGCTCCCAGGGGGCACAGATACGCAGTATTTT.

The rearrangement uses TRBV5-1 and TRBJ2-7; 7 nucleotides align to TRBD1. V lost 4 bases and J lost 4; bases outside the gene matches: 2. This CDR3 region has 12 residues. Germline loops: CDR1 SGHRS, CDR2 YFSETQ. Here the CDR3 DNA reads TGCGCCAGCAGCCCGACAGGGTACGAGCAGTACTTC. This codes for CASSPTGYEQYF.

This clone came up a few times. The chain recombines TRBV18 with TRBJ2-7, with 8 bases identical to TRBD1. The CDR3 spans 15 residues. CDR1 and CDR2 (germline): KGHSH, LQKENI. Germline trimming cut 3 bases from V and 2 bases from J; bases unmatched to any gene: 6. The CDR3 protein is CASSPRQGLTYEQYF. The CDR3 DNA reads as TGTGCCAGCTCACCGCGACAGGGGTTGACCTACGAGCAGTACTTC. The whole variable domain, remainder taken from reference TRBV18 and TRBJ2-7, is NAGVMQNPRHLVRRRGQEARLRCSPMKGHSHVYWYRQLPEEGLKFMVYLQKENIIDESGMPKERFSAEFPKEGPSILRIQQVVRGDSAAYFCASSPRQGLTYEQYFGPGTRLTVT.